The 32 T cell receptor beta chains reported below all come from one sample, sequenced in a study of cytomegalovirus exposure and HLA in healthy donors. Primers for the PCR totalled 60 Vbeta and 13 Jbeta. The method was immunoSEQ multiplex PCR; TCRdb's version includes in-frame clones alone and lacks a portion of them. Seen here are fewer than 200,000 clones, 65% to 70% observed once, and the top ten hold less than 5%. Material for sequencing was PBMCs. All receptors come from a woman between 18 and 29 years old in good health and CMV-seropositive.

V usage is TRBV6-1 and J usage is TRBJ1-1, with D unclear. The germline V gene encodes CDR1 MNHNS and CDR2 SASEGT. V shed 5 bases and J shed 0 bases, with 10 bases lying between them. The length of the CDR3 is 14 residues. CDR3 DNA: TGTGCCAGCAGTTTAGGTAGCATGAACACTGAAGCTTTCTTT. Amino acids: CASSLGSMNTEAFF.

V is TRBV6-4 and J is TRBJ1-6; 7 positions agree with TRBD1. This CDR3 spans 14 amino acids. Germline V CDR1 and CDR2: MRHNA, SNTAGT. The V segment lost 4 bases and the J segment 10 bases; nucleotides outside the gene matches: 7. In nucleotides, the CDR3 is TGTGCCAGCAGTGTCACAGGGGCGGAATCACCCCTCCACTTT. Its protein product is CASSVTGAESPLHF.

The chain uses TRBV5-1 and TRBJ1-2; tentatively, D is TRBD1 (5 bases). Germline V gene data show CDR1 as SGHRS and CDR2 as YFSETQ. V was trimmed by 4 bases and J by 2 bases, leaving 12 bases between them. The CDR3 totals 14 residues. The CDR3 sequence is CASSQINRNYGYTF. The CDR3 nucleotides read TGCGCCAGCAGCCAGATTAACAGGAACTATGGCTACACCTTC.

The chain is built from TRBV19 and TRBJ1-2; TRBD1 aligns across 9 bases. V shed 9 bases and J 9 bases; nucleotides not matched to a gene: 5. CDR1 and CDR2 (germline): LNHDA, SQIVND (reference sequence). The CDR3 sequence is 11 residues long. The CDR3 sequence: CASRGQGSYTF. The DNA for the CDR3 is TGTGCCAGCCGGGGACAGGGTAGCTACACCTTC.

The rearrangement links TRBV6-5 to TRBJ1-2; a possible D gene is TRBD1 (5 bases). The CDR3 has 13 residues. Germline V gene lookup returns CDR1 MNHEY and CDR2 SVGAGI. V dropped 2 bases and J dropped 6 bases, with 10 bases sitting between them. The DNA for the CDR3 is TGTGCCAGCAGTTACGGCAGGGCTAATGGCTACACCTTC. Translating gives CASSYGRANGYTF.

This chain connects TRBV29-1 to TRBJ2-1, with 15 bases aligning to TRBD2. The germline V gene has CDR1 SQVTM and CDR2 ANQGSEA. The CDR3 is 14 residues long. The junction had 6 bases not matched to a gene; V was cut back by 7 bases and J by 8 bases. CDR3 loop: CSAGLAGGLDEQFF. The DNA of the CDR3 is TGCAGCGCCGGACTAGCGGGGGGGCTCGATGAGCAGTTCTTC.

This chain joins TRBV2 and TRBJ2-3; a possible D gene is TRBD1 (6 bases). The CDR3 runs to 15 residues. Trimming left V 6 bases short and J 4 bases short, with 17 bases between. Per germline, CDR1 SNHLY and CDR2 FYNNEI. The CDR3 DNA is TGTGCCAGCAGGATCAGGGGCCGCACAGCAGATACGCAGTATTTT. Encoded protein: CASRIRGRTADTQYF. Variable domain in full (rest from reference TRBV2 and TRBJ2-3): EPEVTQTPSHQVTQMGQEVILRCVPISNHLYFYWYRQILGQKVEFLVSFYNNEISEKSEIFDDQFSVERPDGSNFTLKIRSTKLEDSAMYFCASRIRGRTADTQYFGPGTRLTVL.

The table lists this clone with a count of one. The rearrangement links TRBV14 to TRBJ1-1; D may be TRBD1 (6 bases). The CDR3 has 15 residues. Trimming removed 5 bases at V and 3 bases at J, with 16 bases between. Germline CDR1 reads SGHDN; CDR2 reads FVKESK. This chain's CDR3 is CASSAYRAGYTEAFF. The CDR3 DNA reads TGTGCCAGCAGCGCCTACAGGGCCGGGTACACTGAAGCTTTCTTT.

The V and J genes are TRBV6-5 and TRBJ1-2; D is uncertain. This CDR3 is 15 amino acids long. Deletions cut 0 bases from V and 2 bases from J, with 10 bases between. Germline lookup yields CDR1 MNHEY and CDR2 SVGAGI. CDR3 sequence (DNA): TGTGCCAGCAGTTACTCGAGACGGGGAAACTATGGCTACACCTTC. As protein: CASSYSRRGNYGYTF.

Comment on this clone: The sample has other DNA sequences that encode this CDR3 too. The CDR3 coding sequence is TGCGCCAGCAGCCAGGCCGGGACAGGAGGCTACGAGCAGTACTTC. Amino acid sequence: CASSQAGTGGYEQYF. V is TRBV4-1 and J is TRBJ2-7, with 8 bases that match TRBD1. This CDR3 region has 15 residues. Looked up from germline, CDR1 is MGHRA and CDR2 is YSYEKL. V dropped 3 bases and J dropped 3; count of bases not matched to a gene: 7.

V and J are TRBV9 and TRBJ2-3; 10 nucleotides agree with TRBD2. From germline, CDR1 is SGDLS and CDR2 YYNGEE. J was trimmed by 0 bases and V by 0 bases; bases with no gene match: 10. CDR3 length equals 19 residues. As DNA, the CDR3 is TGTGCCAGCAGCGTAGTTCCTAGCGGGAGAGCGAGGAGCACAGATACGCAGTATTTT. Translated, it gives CASSVVPSGRARSTDTQYF.

The rearrangement uses TRBV6-5 and TRBJ2-7, with 7 bases that match TRBD2. This CDR3 is built from 14 residues. Germline-derived CDR1 and CDR2 are MNHEY and SVGAGI. Trimming cost V 0 bases and J 3 bases; bases outside gene matches: 2. CDR3 loop: CASSYSPSGYEQYF. In DNA form, the CDR3 reads TGTGCCAGCAGTTACTCGCCTAGCGGCTACGAGCAGTACTTC.

The chain carries TRBV29-1 and TRBJ2-5, with TRBD2 matching over 7 bases. CDR1 and CDR2 from the germline V gene are SQVTM and ANQGSEA. This CDR3 spans 13 amino acids. Germline trimming cut 3 bases from V and 4 bases from J; bases unmatched to any gene: 5. CDR3 loop: CSVEGGGRETQYF. The CDR3 coding sequence is TGCAGCGTTGAGGGGGGGGGTCGAGAGACCCAGTACTTC. Based on the CDR3 plus reference TRBV29-1 and TRBJ2-5, the full variable domain is SAVISQKPSRDICQRGTSLTIQCQVDSQVTMMFWYRQQPGQSLTLIATANQGSEATYESGFVIDKFPISRPNLTFSTLTVSNMSPEDSSIYLCSVEGGGRETQYFGPGTRLLVL.

V and J are TRBV5-8 and TRBJ2-2, with D tentatively TRBD2 (7 bases). The CDR3 is 16 amino acids. Germline loops: CDR1 SGHTS, CDR2 YDEGEE. The V and J ends lost 3 bases and 5 bases respectively, with 17 bases between them. For the CDR3, the DNA is TGTGCCAGCAGCTGGGGGGGGCAGGGGAGGACCGGGGAGCTGTTTTTT. This encodes CASSWGGQGRTGELFF.

The rearrangement uses TRBV29-1 and TRBJ1-5; 10 bases align to TRBD1. CDR3 length equals 14 residues. V trimming: 6 bases; J trimming: 5 bases; junction bases outside the gene matches: 7. The germline V gene has CDR1 SQVTM and CDR2 ANQGSEA. This CDR3 is CSVAGTGVDQPQHF. For the CDR3, the DNA is TGCAGCGTAGCCGGGACAGGGGTCGATCAGCCCCAGCATTTT.

This clone was picked up a small number of times. This chain links TRBV21-1 with TRBJ1-1; the table names TRBD1, a call not compared with the DNA. TRBV21-1 is flagged as a pseudogene. The CDR3 is 15 amino acids. CDR3 coding DNA: TGTGCCAGCAGCAGAATGGACAGCGGACGCACTGAAGCTTTCTTT. Its translation is CASSRMDSGRTEAFF.

This chain's CDR3 is CASSRTDGGSPLHF. CDR3 sequence (DNA): TGCGCCAGCAGCCGGACAGATGGAGGTTCACCCCTCCACTTT. V is TRBV5-1 and J is TRBJ1-6; tentatively, D is TRBD1 (6 bases). V was trimmed by 4 bases and J by 9 bases, leaving 14 bases between them. CDR3 length: 14 residues. In germline, CDR1 is SGHRS, CDR2 YFSETQ. Full variable domain (remainder filled in from reference TRBV5-1 and TRBJ1-6): KAGVTQTPRYLIKTRGQQVTLSCSPISGHRSVSWYQQTPGQGLQFLFEYFSETQRNKGNFPGRFSGRQFSNSRSEMNVSTLELGDSALYLCASSRTDGGSPLHFGNGTRLTVT.

The CDR3 DNA reads TGTGCCAGCAGCCCAACCCCAACTAGCAACACCGGGGAGCTGTTTTTT. Translated: CASSPTPTSNTGELFF. The V gene is TRBV9, the J gene TRBJ2-2; a possible D gene is TRBD2 (6 bases). V was clipped by 4 bases and J by 2 bases, with 15 bases between them. Germline assignment: CDR1 SGDLS and CDR2 YYNGEE. This CDR3 spans 16 amino acids.

The gene calls are TRBV7-3 and TRBJ2-2; D is unclear. Germline assignment: CDR1 SGHTA and CDR2 FQGTGA. This CDR3 has 16 amino acids. The V end lost 2 bases, the J end lost 2 bases, and 12 bases lay between the germline ends. The CDR3 loop reads CASSLRQVANTGELFF. The CDR3 DNA reads TGTGCCAGCAGCTTACGGCAGGTCGCCAACACCGGGGAGCTGTTTTTT.

The J gene is TRBJ2-1, the V gene TRBV11-1, with 11 bases identical to TRBD2. CDR1 SGHAT and CDR2 FQDESV come from the germline V gene (reference sequence). The length of the CDR3 is 17 residues. J was trimmed by 6 bases and V by 2 bases; bases with no gene match: 9. The CDR3 coding sequence is TGTGCCAGCAGCTTACTAGCGGGGGGCCGCGACTTCAATGAGCAGTTCTTC. Translated: CASSLLAGGRDFNEQFF.

The rearrangement uses TRBV30 and TRBJ1-2, with D perhaps TRBD1 (5 bases). Germline loops: CDR1 GTSNPN, CDR2 SVGIG (reference sequence). V was shortened by 5 bases and J by 7 bases, with 17 bases between the two germline ends. The length of the CDR3 is 13 residues. CDR3 residues: CAWAYPGYSGYTF. As DNA, the CDR3 is TGTGCCTGGGCTTACCCAGGGTATAGTGGCTACACCTTC.

CDR3 sequence reads: CASSSSMGYEQFF. CDR3 DNA sequence: TGTGCCAGCAGTTCGAGTATGGGCTATGAGCAGTTCTTC. V gene TRBV6-5 combines with J gene TRBJ2-1; unclear D gene. The germline V gene encodes CDR1 MNHEY and CDR2 SVGAGI. V lost 4 bases, J lost 8 bases, and 12 bases lay in between. CDR3 length equals 13 residues.

The CDR3 bases are TGCGCCAGCAGCCCATCGACAGGAGGTGACGGCTACACCTTC. Translated, it gives CASSPSTGGDGYTF. The chain carries TRBV4-3 and TRBJ1-2; weak D call: TRBD1 (6 bases). This CDR3 region has 14 residues. The V and J ends lost 4 bases and 8 bases respectively, with 17 bases between them. The germline V gene encodes CDR1 LGHNA and CDR2 YSLEER.

The gene calls are TRBV27 and TRBJ2-5; possibly TRBD1 for D (5 bases). Trimming pared 6 bases from V and 4 bases from J, leaving 9 bases between. CDR1 is MNHEY and CDR2 is SMNVEV in the germline V gene (reference sequence). The CDR3 totals 12 residues. CDR3 in DNA: TGTGCCAGCAGGGGGCTTAGAGAGACCCAGTACTTC. Its protein product is CASRGLRETQYF.

A few counts support this clone. The J gene is TRBJ1-4, the V gene TRBV11-3; D uncertain. V dropped 4 bases and J dropped 0 bases, with 9 bases sitting between them. The CDR3 has 15 amino acids. The germline gives CDR1 SGHNT, CDR2 YENEEA. The CDR3 DNA follows: TGTGCCAGCAGCTCTCCCCCGGCAACTAATGAAAAACTGTTTTTT. Residues: CASSSPPATNEKLFF.

The V gene is TRBV30, the J gene TRBJ2-2; a possible D gene is TRBD1 (5 bases). The end of the DNA fits TRBJ1-3 better, so the J call may be wrong. The CDR3 has 15 residues. The germline gives CDR1 GTSNPN, CDR2 SVGIG (reference sequence). The chain's CDR3 is CAWNGEDSTVGTIYF. DNA of the CDR3: TGTGCCTGGAATGGGGAAGACAGCACCGTGGGCACCATATATTTT.

This sequence joins TRBV9 and TRBJ2-1; the D gene is possibly TRBD1 (7 bases). V lost 1 base and J lost 7, with 15 bases in between. Germline V gene sequence: CDR1 SGDLS, CDR2 YYNGEE. The CDR3 has 15 amino acids. CDR3 in DNA: TGTGCCAGCAGCGTATCCCCCTCAGGGGGGAATGAGCAGTTCTTC. Its translation: CASSVSPSGGNEQFF.

The rearrangement links TRBV6-6 to TRBJ2-7; D is undetermined. The CDR3 consists of 13 residues. V was shortened by 7 bases and J by 6 bases, with 16 bases between the two germline ends. CDR1 is MNHNY, CDR2 SVGAGI, per germline (reference sequence). The CDR3: CASKAYVDSEQYF. The CDR3 coding sequence is TGTGCCAGCAAGGCGTACGTAGACTCCGAGCAGTACTTC.

This clone was detected once. This chain connects TRBV6-5 to TRBJ2-7, with 9 bases lining up with TRBD2. V shed 5 bases and J 6 bases; nucleotides not matched to a gene: 11. Germline V CDR1 and CDR2: MNHEY, SVGAGI. CDR3 length equals 15 residues. In DNA, the CDR3 is TGTGCCAGCAGTCCTGTTAGCGGGGGACCACTCGAGCAGTACTTC. This sequence encodes CASSPVSGGPLEQYF.

In this sample, this clone turned up a few times. The chain is built from TRBV6-6 and TRBJ2-7; 8 nucleotides align to TRBD1. J lost 3 bases, V lost 5 bases, and 9 bases had no gene match. This CDR3 has 15 amino acids. CDR1 MNHNY and CDR2 SVGAGI come from the germline V gene (reference sequence). The CDR3, as DNA: TGTGCCAGCAGTACCTGGACAGGGCCCTACTACGAGCAGTACTTC. This encodes CASSTWTGPYYEQYF.

V gene TRBV5-6 combines with J gene TRBJ1-2; the D gene is possibly TRBD1 (6 bases). Germline V CDR1 and CDR2: SGHDT, YYEEEE. The CDR3 extends over 19 amino acids. V lost 1 base and J 5 bases, leaving 27 bases between the germline ends. CDR3 nucleotide sequence: TGTGCCAGCAGCTTGTTCGTTGTTGTGGACGGGGGGGACATTTATGGCTACACCTTC. Its translation is CASSLFVVVDGGDIYGYTF.

The chain has TRBV6-6 and TRBJ2-5, with D hard to call. CDR3 length: 12 amino acids. With 5 bases removed from V and 3 bases from J, the gap between germline ends came to 7 bases. The germline V gene encodes CDR1 MNHNY and CDR2 SVGAGI (reference sequence). The CDR3 bases are TGTGCCAGCAGTAAGCCAAAAGAGACCCAGTACTTC. This translates into CASSKPKETQYF.